A selection of T cell receptor beta chains follows, all from one sample in a study of blood T cell repertoires in COVID-19. Profiled with immunoSEQ multiplex PCR; TCRdb holds only in-frame clones, not every one. The sample shows about 89,000 clones, about nine tenths of them seen only once. Source material: peripheral blood. These receptors were taken from a man between 60 and 75 years old with acute or convalescent COVID-19. CDR3s include the opening cysteine and the closing phenylalanine or tryptophan. The D gene is left open where the match is weak. Rows give clone size only sometimes, using once, few, many, or a class for an expanded clone.

J: TRBJ2-7
size: once
V: TRBV19
D: TRBD1
CDR3: CASKKGTGAYEQYF
DNA: TGTGCCAGTAAGAAGGGGACAGGGGCCTACGAGCAGTACTTC

J: TRBJ2-5
size: .
V: TRBV5-6
D: TRBD1
CDR3: CASSRTGGGTQYF
DNA: TGTGCCAGCAGCCGGACAGGGGGAGGGACCCAGTACTTC

J: TRBJ1-1
size: few
V: TRBV6-5
D: .
CDR3: CASTRVGLNTEAFF
DNA: TGTGCCAGCACTAGGGTGGGGCTGAACACTGAAGCTTTCTTT

J: TRBJ1-5
size: .
V: TRBV27
D: TRBD1
CDR3: CASSFRQGDQPQHF
DNA: TGTGCCAGCAGTTTCAGACAGGGGGATCAGCCCCAGCATTTT

J: TRBJ1-1
size: .
V: TRBV30
D: .
CDR3: CAMMTGEWNTEAFF
DNA: TGTGCCATGATGACGGGGGAATGGAACACTGAAGCTTTCTTT

J: TRBJ2-2
size: .
V: TRBV7-9
D: .
CDR3: CASSLASYSGELFF
DNA: TGTGCCAGCAGCTTAGCGTCGTATTCCGGGGAGCTGTTTTTT

J: TRBJ1-1
size: .
V: TRBV5-4
D: .
CDR3: CASSPELETEAFF
DNA: TGTGCCAGCAGCCCTGAATTAGAGACTGAAGCTTTCTTT

J: TRBJ1-1
size: .
V: TRBV6-5
D: .
CDR3: CASSYSLYTTEAFF
DNA: TGTGCCAGCAGTTACTCGCTTTACACCACTGAAGCTTTCTTT

J: TRBJ1-1
size: .
V: TRBV7-2
D: TRBD1
CDR3: CASSENRGTTEAFF
DNA: TGTGCCAGCAGCGAAAACAGGGGTACCACTGAAGCTTTCTTT

J: TRBJ1-5
size: .
V: TRBV19
D: TRBD1
CDR3: CASIRTGGSGQPQHF
DNA: TGTGCCAGTATACGGACAGGGGGCTCGGGACAGCCCCAGCATTTT

J: TRBJ2-1
size: .
V: TRBV5-4
D: TRBD2
CDR3: CASSLGFAGVANNEQFF
DNA: TGTGCCAGCAGCTTGGGATTCGCGGGAGTAGCGAACAATGAGCAGTTCTTC

J: TRBJ1-6
size: .
V: TRBV5-1
D: TRBD1
CDR3: CASTALGQGNSPLHF
DNA: TGCGCCAGCACCGCGTTGGGACAGGGAAATTCACCCCTCCACTTT

J: TRBJ1-1
size: few
V: TRBV27
D: TRBD1
CDR3: CASSSGTVNTEAFF
DNA: TGTGCCAGCAGCTCCGGGACAGTGAACACTGAAGCTTTCTTT

J: TRBJ2-2
size: once
V: TRBV27
D: .
CDR3: CASSFVGQTNTGELFF
DNA: TGTGCCAGCAGTTTTGTGGGGCAAACGAACACCGGGGAGCTGTTTTTT

J: TRBJ2-3
size: .
V: TRBV5-1
D: TRBD1
CDR3: CASSLTWQGAPDTQYF
DNA: TGCGCCAGCAGCTTGACGTGGCAGGGGGCCCCAGATACGCAGTATTTT

J: TRBJ2-2
size: .
V: TRBV5-1
D: TRBD2
CDR3: CASSVTSGRGAGELFF
DNA: TGCGCCAGCAGCGTGACTAGCGGGAGAGGAGCCGGGGAGCTGTTTTTT

J: TRBJ1-1
size: .
V: TRBV10-3
D: .
CDR3: CASSRAEDTEAFF
DNA: TGTGCATCATCGAGGGCAGAGGACACTGAAGCTTTCTTT

J: TRBJ2-5
size: .
V: TRBV19
D: TRBD2
CDR3: CASSTKLAGGLVGETQYF
DNA: TGTGCCAGTAGTACTAAACTAGCGGGGGGGCTTGTCGGAGAGACCCAGTACTTC

J: TRBJ1-2
size: .
V: TRBV19
D: TRBD1
CDR3: CASTRDRVPYGYTF
DNA: TGTGCCAGTACCCGGGACAGGGTTCCCTATGGCTACACCTTC

J: TRBJ1-3
size: .
V: TRBV7-6
D: TRBD1
CDR3: CASSSGTGSGNTIYF
DNA: TGTGCCAGCAGCTCCGGGACAGGGTCTGGAAACACCATATATTTT

J: TRBJ2-7
size: .
V: TRBV6-5
D: .
CDR3: CASSRGAFGEQYF
DNA: TGTGCCAGCAGCCGCGGCGCGTTCGGTGAGCAGTACTTC

J: TRBJ1-5
size: .
V: TRBV6-6
D: TRBD1
CDR3: CASSLGTDSNQPQHF
DNA: TGTGCCAGCTCCTTAGGGACAGATAGCAATCAGCCCCAGCATTTT

J: TRBJ2-3
size: .
V: TRBV6-1
D: TRBD2
CDR3: CASSGTSGGPSTSLYTQYF
DNA: TGTGCCAGCAGTGGGACTAGCGGGGGTCCCTCAACCTCACTCTATACGCAGTATTTT

J: TRBJ1-1
size: .
V: TRBV6-5
D: TRBD1
CDR3: CASRVDRGNTEAFF
DNA: TGTGCCAGCAGAGTCGACAGGGGGAACACTGAAGCTTTCTTT

J: TRBJ1-2
size: .
V: TRBV29-1
D: .
CDR3: CSVDSGYGYTF
DNA: TGCAGCGTTGACTCCGGCTATGGCTACACCTTC

J: TRBJ2-5
size: .
V: TRBV7-6
D: TRBD2
CDR3: CASATGTNIQTQYF
DNA: TGTGCCAGCGCCACCGGGACTAATATACAGACCCAGTACTTC

J: TRBJ1-6
size: once
V: TRBV11-2
D: TRBD1
CDR3: CASSPQGARNSPLHF
DNA: TGTGCCAGCAGCCCCCAGGGGGCGCGGAATTCACCCCTCCACTTT

J: TRBJ1-2
size: .
V: TRBV5-1
D: .
CDR3: CASSLDGSPNYGYTF
DNA: TGCGCCAGCAGTTTGGACGGGAGCCCTAACTATGGCTACACCTTC

J: TRBJ2-7
size: .
V: TRBV27
D: .
CDR3: CASSLQRAQRYEQYF
DNA: TGTGCCAGCAGTTTGCAAAGGGCACAGCGGTACGAGCAGTACTTC

J: TRBJ2-5
size: .
V: TRBV19
D: .
CDR3: CASSIDTSQDQYF
DNA: TGTGCCAGTAGTATAGACACCTCGCAGGACCAGTACTTC

J: TRBJ2-3
size: .
V: TRBV5-1
D: .
CDR3: CASSLVQSTDTQYF
DNA: TGCGCCAGCAGCTTGGTACAGAGCACAGATACGCAGTATTTT

J: TRBJ1-6
size: once
V: TRBV7-9
D: .
CDR3: CASSLEGGENSPLHF
DNA: TGTGCCAGCAGCTTGGAGGGAGGCGAAAATTCACCCCTCCACTTT

J: TRBJ2-7
size: .
V: TRBV5-1
D: TRBD1
CDR3: CASSPRTGMGEQYF
DNA: TGCGCCAGCAGCCCGAGGACAGGGATGGGCGAGCAGTACTTC

J: TRBJ2-3
size: .
V: TRBV5-1
D: .
CDR3: CASSPRGESTDTQYF
DNA: TGCGCCAGCAGCCCCCGTGGGGAGAGCACAGATACGCAGTATTTT

J: TRBJ2-1
size: .
V: TRBV7-9
D: TRBD2
CDR3: CASSLAAAGGRGEQFF
DNA: TGTGCCAGCAGCTTAGCGGCGGCGGGAGGAAGGGGTGAGCAGTTCTTC

J: TRBJ1-2
size: once
V: TRBV29-1
D: TRBD1
CDR3: CSAVAQGGYGYTF
DNA: TGCAGCGCAGTCGCGCAGGGGGGCTATGGCTACACCTTC

J: TRBJ2-7
size: .
V: TRBV2
D: TRBD1
CDR3: CASRYGTGGSYEQYF
DNA: TGTGCCAGCCGATACGGGACAGGAGGATCCTACGAGCAGTACTTC

J: TRBJ1-2
size: .
V: TRBV6-5
D: .
CDR3: CASSPTATNYGYTF
DNA: TGTGCCAGCAGTCCGACAGCCACAAACTATGGCTACACCTTC

J: TRBJ1-4
size: few
V: TRBV19
D: .
CDR3: CASSVRQESNEKLFF
DNA: TGTGCCAGTAGTGTTCGACAGGAGTCTAATGAAAAACTGTTTTTT

J: TRBJ1-2
size: .
V: TRBV5-1
D: .
CDR3: CASSPQPTGDYGYTF
DNA: TGCGCCAGCAGCCCCCAGCCAACGGGGGACTATGGCTACACCTTC

J: TRBJ2-3
size: .
V: TRBV7-6
D: .
CDR3: CASSLDLDISTDTQYF
DNA: TGTGCCAGCAGCTTAGATTTAGACATAAGCACAGATACGCAGTATTTT

J: TRBJ2-2
size: .
V: TRBV6-4
D: .
CDR3: CASSVTSTGELFF
DNA: TGTGCCAGCAGCGTGACTAGCACCGGGGAGCTGTTTTTT

J: TRBJ1-1
size: .
V: TRBV5-1
D: TRBD1
CDR3: CASSLEGTGNTEAFF
DNA: TGCGCCAGCAGCTTGGAGGGGACAGGGAACACTGAAGCTTTCTTT

J: TRBJ1-5
size: .
V: TRBV15
D: TRBD1
CDR3: CATSSGLTGASNQPQHF
DNA: TGTGCCACCAGCAGTGGCCTGACAGGGGCGAGCAATCAGCCCCAGCATTTT

J: TRBJ2-3
size: .
V: TRBV5-4
D: .
CDR3: CASSRDTDTQYF
DNA: TGTGCCAGCAGCCGGGACACAGATACGCAGTATTTT

J: TRBJ2-6
size: .
V: TRBV30
D: TRBD1
CDR3: CAWSPPGQGMGSGANVLTF
DNA: TGTGCCTGGAGTCCCCCGGGACAGGGGATGGGGTCTGGGGCCAACGTCCTGACTTTC

J: TRBJ1-2
size: few
V: TRBV6-5
D: TRBD1
CDR3: CASMGTGAFYGYTF
DNA: TGTGCCAGCATGGGGACAGGCGCCTTCTATGGCTACACCTTC

J: TRBJ1-1
size: few
V: TRBV28
D: .
CDR3: CASSRDTINTEAFF
DNA: TGTGCCAGCAGTCGGGACACAATTAACACTGAAGCTTTCTTT

J: TRBJ2-2
size: once
V: TRBV29-1
D: TRBD2
CDR3: CSVGTSGVVLGELFF
DNA: TGCAGCGTGGGGACTAGCGGGGTTGTGTTGGGGGAGCTGTTTTTT

J: TRBJ2-1
size: few
V: TRBV14
D: TRBD2
CDR3: CASSSIAGGPYNEQFF
DNA: TGTGCCAGCAGTTCAATAGCGGGAGGGCCCTACAATGAGCAGTTCTTC

J: TRBJ2-1
size: .
V: TRBV6-2/TRBV6-3
D: .
CDR3: CASSSGLRRSNEQFF
DNA: TGTGCCAGCAGTTCTGGACTACGGAGGAGCAATGAGCAGTTCTTC

J: TRBJ2-2
size: once
V: TRBV6-6
D: TRBD1
CDR3: CASSYGTVNTGELFF
DNA: TGTGCCAGCAGTTACGGGACAGTGAACACCGGGGAGCTGTTTTTT

J: TRBJ1-6
size: .
V: TRBV2
D: TRBD1
CDR3: CASNEDRFGSPLHF
DNA: TGTGCCAGCAACGAGGACAGGTTTGGTTCACCCCTCCACTTT

J: TRBJ2-3
size: .
V: TRBV6-5
D: .
CDR3: CASRRSRIGTDTQYF
DNA: TGTGCCAGCAGGCGGTCTAGGATAGGCACAGATACGCAGTATTTT

J: TRBJ2-3
size: once
V: TRBV29-1
D: .
CDR3: CSVETGNEDTQYF
DNA: TGCAGCGTTGAAACAGGGAACGAAGATACGCAGTATTTT

J: TRBJ2-7
size: .
V: TRBV27
D: TRBD2
CDR3: CASSLLTSGRDEQYF
DNA: TGTGCCAGCAGTTTATTAACTAGCGGGAGGGACGAGCAGTACTTC